This TCR beta chain emerged from a study of metastatic and nonmetastatic thyroid tumors. V lost 1 base and J 1 base, leaving 8 bases between the germline ends. The CDR3 length is 16 residues. Germline V lookup: CDR1 SGHAT, CDR2 FQNNGV. MiXCR was used by TCRdb to re-call the PCR reads. The table lists approximately 30,000 clones, about 30% of them singletons. Thyroid surgery took place with no prior treatment in any patient. Broader study findings: Reports indicated that malignant thyroid tumors showed significantly higher TCR beta diversity than benign nodules did, in blood and tumor.

Comment on this clone: Its antigen is unidentified.

The rearrangement uses TRBV11-2 and TRBJ2-6, with TRBD2 as a possible D gene (6 bases). Input material: blood. This TCR derives from a female donor with papillary thyroid cancer or a benign thyroid nodule (not recorded which). Some clones in this sample may be carry-over from other donors' samples. The CDR3 region is CASSLGGGSGANVLTF. The CDR3 DNA reads as TGTGCCAGCAGCTTAGGTGGGGGGTCTGGGGCCAACGTCCTGACTTTC.